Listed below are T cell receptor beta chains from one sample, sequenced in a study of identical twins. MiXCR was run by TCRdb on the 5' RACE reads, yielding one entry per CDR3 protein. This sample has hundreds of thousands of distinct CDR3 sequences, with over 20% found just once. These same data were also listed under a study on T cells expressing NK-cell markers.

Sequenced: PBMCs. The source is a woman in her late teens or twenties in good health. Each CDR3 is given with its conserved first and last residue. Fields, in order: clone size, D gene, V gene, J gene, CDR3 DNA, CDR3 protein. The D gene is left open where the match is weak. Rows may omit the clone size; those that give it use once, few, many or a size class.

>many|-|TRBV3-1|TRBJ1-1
TGTGCCAGCAGCCCAGTAGGCGGCTACACTGAAGCTTTCTTT
CASSPVGGYTEAFF
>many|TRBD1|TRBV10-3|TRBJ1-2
TGTGCCCTAGGGAGGCGACAGGGGGCTGACACCTTC
CALGRRQGADTF
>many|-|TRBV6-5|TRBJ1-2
TGTGCCAGCAGTTCTCGGGACACGCATGGCTACACCTTC
CASSSRDTHGYTF
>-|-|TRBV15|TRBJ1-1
TGTGCCACCAGCAGCCACGGGGGCCGCGAAGCTTTCTTT
CATSSHGGREAFF
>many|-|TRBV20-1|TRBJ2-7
TGCAGTGCTAGAGATTTCCGGCAGCTCTCCTACGAGCAGTACTTC
CSARDFRQLSYEQYF
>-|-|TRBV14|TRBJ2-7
TGTGCCAGCAGCCGTGGGTCCCTGTACGAGCAGTACTTC
CASSRGSLYEQYF
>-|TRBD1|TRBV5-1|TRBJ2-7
TGCGCCAGCAGCGCACCCCGGGACAGAAGCTCCTACGAGCAGTACTTC
CASSAPRDRSSYEQYF
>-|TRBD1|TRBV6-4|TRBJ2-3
TGTGCCAGCAGTGTCAGGGACAGGCCCACAGATACGCAGTATTTT
CASSVRDRPTDTQYF
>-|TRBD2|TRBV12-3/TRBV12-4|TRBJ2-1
TGTGCCAGCAGTTTGGGTTTGTGGACTAGCGGGGGGGCCGGGTACAATGAGCAGTTCTTC
CASSLGLWTSGGAGYNEQFF
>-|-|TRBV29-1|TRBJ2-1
TGCAGCGTCACCGACTACAATGAGCAGTTCTTC
CSVTDYNEQFF
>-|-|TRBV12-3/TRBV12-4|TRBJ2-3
TGTGCCAGCAGTTCCCCCCTCGGGACATCCCCAGATACGCAGTATTTT
CASSSPLGTSPDTQYF
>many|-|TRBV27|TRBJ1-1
TGTGCCAGCAGTTTATGGGCGGGGCAGAGAACTGAAGCTTTCTTT
CASSLWAGQRTEAFF
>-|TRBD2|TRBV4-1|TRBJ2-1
TGCGCCAGCAGCCTTAGCGGGAGGGCCGGGGATGAGCAGTTCTTC
CASSLSGRAGDEQFF
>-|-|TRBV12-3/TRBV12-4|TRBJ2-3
TGTGCCAGCATGGGGCAGGGGAGATTTACGCAGTATTTT
CASMGQGRFTQYF
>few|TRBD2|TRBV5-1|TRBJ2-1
TGCGCCAGCTCACTAGCGGGAGACAGCGAGCAGTTCTTC
CASSLAGDSEQFF
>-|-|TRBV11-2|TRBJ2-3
TGTGCCAGCAGCCCGCGGACTACCACAGATACGCAGTATTTT
CASSPRTTTDTQYF
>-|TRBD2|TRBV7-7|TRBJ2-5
TGTGCTAGCAGCCCCGGGCTAGCGGGGGGGGCTAGGGAGACCCAGTACTTC
CASSPGLAGGARETQYF
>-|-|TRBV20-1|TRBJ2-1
TGCAGTGCGCCCACTATCCACCTTTACAATGAGCAGTTCTTC
CSAPTIHLYNEQFF
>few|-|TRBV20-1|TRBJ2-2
TGCAGTGCTCTGGGATCGCGGGAGCTGTTTTTT
CSALGSRELFF
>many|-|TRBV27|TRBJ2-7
TGTGCCAGCAGTTTTGTTGGGGAGGCCGGCTACGAGCAGTACTTC
CASSFVGEAGYEQYF
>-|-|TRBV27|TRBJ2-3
TGTGCCAGCAGTTTATCGCCGGCAGTCACAGATACGCAGTATTTT
CASSLSPAVTDTQYF
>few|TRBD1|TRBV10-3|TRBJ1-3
TGTGCCATCGGCCCAGGGGGGTTCTCTGGAAACACCATATATTTT
CAIGPGGFSGNTIYF
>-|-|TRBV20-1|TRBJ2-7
TGCAGTGCCTGGATGCGTGGGGAGCAGTACTTC
CSAWMRGEQYF
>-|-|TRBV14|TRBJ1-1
TGTGCCAGCAGCGACCCAGGGTTAGGTGCTTTCTTT
CASSDPGLGAFF
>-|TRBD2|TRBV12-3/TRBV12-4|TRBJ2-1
TGTGCCAGCAGTTTTTGGGCGGGGGGGCTCCACAATGAGCAGTTCTTC
CASSFWAGGLHNEQFF
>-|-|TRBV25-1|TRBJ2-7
TGTGCCACTTGGCGAGTCAGGCCGGGCCGCTACGAGCAGTACTTC
CATWRVRPGRYEQYF
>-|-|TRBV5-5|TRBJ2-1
TGTGCCAGCAGCCCGACCCCAGGAGGCAACAATGAGCAGTTCTTC
CASSPTPGGNNEQFF
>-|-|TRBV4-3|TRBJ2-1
TGCGCCAGCAGCCAAGACCTAGGGGATTACAATGAGCAGTTCTTC
CASSQDLGDYNEQFF
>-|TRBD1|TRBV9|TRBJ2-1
TGTGCCAGCAGCGATCCGACAGGGTTGAGGGAGCAGTTCTTC
CASSDPTGLREQFF
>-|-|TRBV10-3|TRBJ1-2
TGTGCCATCGAGGAGCGACAGCACGGCTACACCTTC
CAIEERQHGYTF
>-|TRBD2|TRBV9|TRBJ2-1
TGTGCCAGCAGCGTAGGGGAGGGAGAGCAGTTCTTC
CASSVGEGEQFF
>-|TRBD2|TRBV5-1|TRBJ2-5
TGCGCCAGCAGCTCGCGACTAGCGGGGCCCCAAGAGACCCAGTACTTC
CASSSRLAGPQETQYF
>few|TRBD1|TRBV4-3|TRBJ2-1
TGCGCCAGCAGCCTCGGACCGGACAGGGATCGCAATGAGCAGTTCTTC
CASSLGPDRDRNEQFF
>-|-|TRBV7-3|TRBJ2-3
TGTGCCAGCAGCTTCTCAGGGAAACCCACAGATACGCAGTATTTT
CASSFSGKPTDTQYF
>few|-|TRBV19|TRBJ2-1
TGTGCCAGTAGTCCTCTGGGACGGCCCTACAATGAGCAGTTCTTC
CASSPLGRPYNEQFF
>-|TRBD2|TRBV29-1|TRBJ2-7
TGCAGCGTAACTAGCGAGAACTACGAGCAGTACTTC
CSVTSENYEQYF
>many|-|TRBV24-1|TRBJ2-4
TGTGCCACCAGTGATTCCCAAAACATTCAGTACTTC
CATSDSQNIQYF
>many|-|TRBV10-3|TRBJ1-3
TGTGCCATCAGTCGGACCGACTCTGGAAACACCATATATTTT
CAISRTDSGNTIYF